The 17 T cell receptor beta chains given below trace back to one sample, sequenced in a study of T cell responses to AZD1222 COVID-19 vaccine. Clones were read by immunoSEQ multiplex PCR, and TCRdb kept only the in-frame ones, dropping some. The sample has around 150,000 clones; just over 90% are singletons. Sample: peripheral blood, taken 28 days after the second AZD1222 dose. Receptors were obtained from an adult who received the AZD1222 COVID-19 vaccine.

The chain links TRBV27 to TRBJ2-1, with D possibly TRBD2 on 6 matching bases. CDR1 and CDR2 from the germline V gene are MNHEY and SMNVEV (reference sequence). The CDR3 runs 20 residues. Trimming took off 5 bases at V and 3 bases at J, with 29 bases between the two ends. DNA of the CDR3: TGTGCCAGCAGTCCTCTCCAACCCGGGGGTCGAAGGCGAAACTACAATGAGCAGTTCTTC. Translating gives CASSPLQPGGRRRNYNEQFF.

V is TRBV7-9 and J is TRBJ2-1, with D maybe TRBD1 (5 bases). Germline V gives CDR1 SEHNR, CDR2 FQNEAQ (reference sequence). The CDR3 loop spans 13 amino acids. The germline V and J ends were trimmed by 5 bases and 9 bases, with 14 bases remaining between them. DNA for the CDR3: TGTGCCAGCAGCCCTCAGGGCCAGGGTGAGCAGTTCTTC. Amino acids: CASSPQGQGEQFF.

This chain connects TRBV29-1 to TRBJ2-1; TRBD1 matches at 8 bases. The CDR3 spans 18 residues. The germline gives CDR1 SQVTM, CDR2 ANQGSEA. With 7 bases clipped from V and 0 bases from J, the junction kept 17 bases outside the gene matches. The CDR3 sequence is CSARRGVGQGTSYNEQFF. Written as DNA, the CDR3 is TGCAGCGCCCGACGGGGAGTAGGACAGGGAACCTCCTACAATGAGCAGTTCTTC.

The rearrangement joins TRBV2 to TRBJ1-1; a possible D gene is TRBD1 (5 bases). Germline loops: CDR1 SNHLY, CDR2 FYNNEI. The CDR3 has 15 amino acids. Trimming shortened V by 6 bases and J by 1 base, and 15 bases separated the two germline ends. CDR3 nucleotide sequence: TGTGCCAGCAGACCGCTCAGGGAACCGAACACTGAAGCTTTCTTT. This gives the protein CASRPLREPNTEAFF.

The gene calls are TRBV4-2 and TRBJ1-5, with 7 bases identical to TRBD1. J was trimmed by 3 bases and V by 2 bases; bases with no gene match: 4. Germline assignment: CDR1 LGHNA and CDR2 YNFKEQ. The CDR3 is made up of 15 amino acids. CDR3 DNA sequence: TGTGCCAGCAGCCAACTGGGACAGAACAATCAGCCCCAGCATTTT. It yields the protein CASSQLGQNNQPQHF.

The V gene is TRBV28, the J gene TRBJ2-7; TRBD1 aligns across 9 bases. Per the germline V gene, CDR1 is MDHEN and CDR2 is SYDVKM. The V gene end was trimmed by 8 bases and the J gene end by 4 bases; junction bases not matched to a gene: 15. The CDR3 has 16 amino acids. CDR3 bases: TGTGCCAGCGTTCCTCCCGGGACAGGGTTCCCTTACGAGCAGTACTTC. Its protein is CASVPPGTGFPYEQYF.

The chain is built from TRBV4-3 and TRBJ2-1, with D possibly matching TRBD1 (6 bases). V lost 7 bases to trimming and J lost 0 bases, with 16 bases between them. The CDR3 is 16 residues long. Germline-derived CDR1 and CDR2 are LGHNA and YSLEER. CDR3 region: CASTDQTGGSYNEQFF. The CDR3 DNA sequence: TGCGCCAGCACCGATCAGACAGGCGGCTCCTACAATGAGCAGTTCTTC.

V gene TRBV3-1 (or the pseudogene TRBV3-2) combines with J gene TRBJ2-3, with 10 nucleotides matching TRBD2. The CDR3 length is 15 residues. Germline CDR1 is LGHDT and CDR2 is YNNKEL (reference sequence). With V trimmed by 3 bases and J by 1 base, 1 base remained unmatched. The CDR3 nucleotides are TGTGCCAGCAGCCATGGGACTAGCGGCACAGATACGCAGTATTTT. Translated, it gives CASSHGTSGTDTQYF.

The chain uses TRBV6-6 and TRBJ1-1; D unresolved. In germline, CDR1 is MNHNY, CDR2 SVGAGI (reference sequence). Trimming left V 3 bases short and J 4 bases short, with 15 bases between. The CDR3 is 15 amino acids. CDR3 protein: CASSYALGRVTEAFF. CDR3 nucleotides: TGTGCCAGCAGTTATGCCTTGGGCCGGGTCACTGAAGCTTTCTTT.

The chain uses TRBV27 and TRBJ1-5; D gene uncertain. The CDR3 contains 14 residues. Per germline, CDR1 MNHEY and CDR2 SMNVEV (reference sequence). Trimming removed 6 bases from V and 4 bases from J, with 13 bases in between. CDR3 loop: CASSPPRRNQPQHF. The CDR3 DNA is TGTGCCAGCAGCCCACCCAGGCGTAATCAGCCCCAGCATTTT.

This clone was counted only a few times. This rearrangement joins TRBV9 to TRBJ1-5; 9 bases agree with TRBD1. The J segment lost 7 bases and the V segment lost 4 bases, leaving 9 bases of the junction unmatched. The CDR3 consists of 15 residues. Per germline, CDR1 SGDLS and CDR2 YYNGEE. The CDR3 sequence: CASSLGTGSSQPQHF. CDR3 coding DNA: TGTGCCAGCAGCTTAGGGACAGGGTCGAGCCAGCCCCAGCATTTT.

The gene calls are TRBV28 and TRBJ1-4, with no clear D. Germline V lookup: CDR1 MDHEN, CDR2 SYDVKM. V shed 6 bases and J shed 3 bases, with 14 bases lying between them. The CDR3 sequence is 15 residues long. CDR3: CASRGGGSANEKLFF. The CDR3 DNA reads TGTGCCAGCAGGGGCGGCGGGTCCGCTAATGAAAAACTGTTTTTT.

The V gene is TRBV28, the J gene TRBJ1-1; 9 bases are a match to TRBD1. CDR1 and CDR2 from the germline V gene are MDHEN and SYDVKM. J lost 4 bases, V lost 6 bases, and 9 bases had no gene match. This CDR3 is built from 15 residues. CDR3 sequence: CASSFSGTGFTEAFF. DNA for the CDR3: TGTGCCAGCAGCTTCTCCGGGACAGGGTTCACTGAAGCTTTCTTT.

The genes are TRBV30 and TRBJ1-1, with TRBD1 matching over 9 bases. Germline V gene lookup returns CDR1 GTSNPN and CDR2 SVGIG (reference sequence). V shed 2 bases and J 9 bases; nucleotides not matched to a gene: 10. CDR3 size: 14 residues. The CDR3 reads CAWSLPGQGTKAFF. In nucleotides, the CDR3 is TGTGCCTGGAGTTTACCGGGACAGGGTACCAAAGCTTTCTTT.

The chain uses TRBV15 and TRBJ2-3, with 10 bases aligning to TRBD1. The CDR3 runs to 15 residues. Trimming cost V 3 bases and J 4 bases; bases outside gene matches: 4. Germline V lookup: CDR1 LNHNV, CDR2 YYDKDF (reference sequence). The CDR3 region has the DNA TGTGCCACCAGCAGGGACAGGGGGGTTTCAGATACGCAGTATTTT. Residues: CATSRDRGVSDTQYF.

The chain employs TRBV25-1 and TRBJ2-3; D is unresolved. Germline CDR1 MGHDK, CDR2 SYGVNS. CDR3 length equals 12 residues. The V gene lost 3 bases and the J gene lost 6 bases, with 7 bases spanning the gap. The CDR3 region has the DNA TGTGCCAGCAGTGAGACGTTGGATACGCAGTATTTT. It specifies CASSETLDTQYF.

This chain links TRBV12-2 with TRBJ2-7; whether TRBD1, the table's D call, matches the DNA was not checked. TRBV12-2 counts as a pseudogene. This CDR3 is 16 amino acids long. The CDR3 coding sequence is TGTGCAAGTCGCTTGACAGGGGGCTTTTCTTCCCACGAGCAGTACTTC. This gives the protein CASRLTGGFSSHEQYF.